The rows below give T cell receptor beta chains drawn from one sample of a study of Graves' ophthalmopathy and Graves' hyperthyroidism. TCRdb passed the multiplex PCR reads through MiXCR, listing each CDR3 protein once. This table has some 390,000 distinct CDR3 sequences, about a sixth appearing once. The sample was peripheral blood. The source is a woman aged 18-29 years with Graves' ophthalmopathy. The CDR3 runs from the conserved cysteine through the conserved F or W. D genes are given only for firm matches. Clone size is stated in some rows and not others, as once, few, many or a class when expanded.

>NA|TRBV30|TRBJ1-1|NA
CAWASGRTVGQVAFF
TGTGCCTGGGCCTCGGGCCGGACGGTGGGGCAGGTAGCTTTCTTT
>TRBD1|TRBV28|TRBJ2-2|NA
CASSPGTATTGELFF
TGTGCCAGCAGCCCTGGGACAGCTACCACCGGGGAGCTGTTTTTT
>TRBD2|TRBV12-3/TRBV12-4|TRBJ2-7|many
CASREGTSGSYEQYF
TGTGCCAGCAGGGAGGGGACTAGCGGGAGTTACGAGCAGTACTTC
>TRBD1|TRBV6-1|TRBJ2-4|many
CASRGDRLAKNIQYF
TGTGCCAGCAGGGGGGACAGACTAGCCAAAAACATTCAGTACTTC
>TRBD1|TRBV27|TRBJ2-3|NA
CASSRMGQGTDTQYF
TGTGCCAGCAGCCGAATGGGACAGGGCACAGATACGCAGTATTTT
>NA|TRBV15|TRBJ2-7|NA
CATSRVGSGEQYF
TGTGCCACCAGCAGAGTTGGTTCCGGGGAGCAGTACTTC
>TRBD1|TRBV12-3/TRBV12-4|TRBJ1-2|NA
CASSRQGVYGHTF
TGTGCCAGCAGTAGACAGGGCGTCTATGGCCACACCTTC
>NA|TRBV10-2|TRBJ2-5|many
CASSPRPLLGEQETQYF
TGCGCCAGCAGCCCGCGGCCGCTTTTGGGTGAACAAGAGACCCAGTACTTC
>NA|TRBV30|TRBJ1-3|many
CARNEGNTIYF
TGTGCTCGGAACGAAGGAAACACCATATATTTT
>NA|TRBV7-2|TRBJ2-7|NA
CASSTFFYEQYF
TGTGCCAGCAGCACCTTTTTTTACGAGCAGTACTTC
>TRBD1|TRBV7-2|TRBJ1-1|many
CASSLRGGSEAFF
TGTGCCAGCAGCTTAAGAGGGGGCTCTGAAGCTTTCTTT
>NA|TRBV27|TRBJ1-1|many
CASRYQGADTEAFF
TGTGCCAGCAGATATCAGGGTGCGGACACTGAAGCTTTCTTT
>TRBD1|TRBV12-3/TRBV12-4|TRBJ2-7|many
CASSLSGDGRGEQYF
TGTGCCAGCAGTTTATCTGGAGACGGCAGGGGGGAGCAGTACTTC
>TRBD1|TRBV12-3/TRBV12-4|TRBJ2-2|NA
CAGRQGARTGELFF
TGTGCCGGCAGGCAGGGGGCGCGAACCGGGGAGCTGTTTTTT
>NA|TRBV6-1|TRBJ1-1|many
CASSEARGWPEAFF
TGTGCCAGCAGTGAAGCAAGGGGTTGGCCTGAAGCTTTCTTT
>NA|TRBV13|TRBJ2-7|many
CASSPRLGSGEQYF
TGTGCCAGCAGCCCGAGACTAGGATCGGGCGAGCAGTACTTC
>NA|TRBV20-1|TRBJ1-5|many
CSAARPGSNQPQHF
TGCAGTGCCGCCCGGCCGGGCAGCAATCAGCCCCAGCATTTT
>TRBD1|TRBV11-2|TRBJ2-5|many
CASSSGTGAETQYF
TGTGCCAGCAGCTCCGGGACAGGGGCGGAGACCCAGTACTTC
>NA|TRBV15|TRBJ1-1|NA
CATSRGYNTEAFF
TGTGCCACCAGCAGAGGATACAACACTGAAGCTTTCTTT
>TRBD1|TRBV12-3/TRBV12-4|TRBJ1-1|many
CASSPRDSLWTEAFF
TGTGCCAGCAGTCCCCGGGACAGCCTCTGGACTGAAGCTTTCTTT
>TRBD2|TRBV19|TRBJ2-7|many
CASSTPGGGVYEQYF
TGTGCCAGTAGTACCCCTGGCGGGGGGGTTTACGAGCAGTACTTC
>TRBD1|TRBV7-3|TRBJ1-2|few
CASSTTGGSNYGYTF
TGTGCCAGCAGCACGACAGGGGGTAGTAACTATGGCTACACCTTC
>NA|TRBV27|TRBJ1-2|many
CASSPEGIYGYTF
TGTGCCAGCAGCCCGGAGGGAATCTATGGCTACACCTTC
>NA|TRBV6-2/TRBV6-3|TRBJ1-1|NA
CASSYPDGYTEAFF
TGTGCCAGCAGTTACCCTGACGGTTACACTGAAGCTTTCTTT
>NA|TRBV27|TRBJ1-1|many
CASSLSLRTEAFF
TGTGCCAGCAGTTTATCGTTGAGAACTGAAGCTTTCTTT
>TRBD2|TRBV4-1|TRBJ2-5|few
CASSQASGEETQYF
TGCGCCAGCAGCCAAGCTAGCGGAGAAGAGACCCAGTACTTC
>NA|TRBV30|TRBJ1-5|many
CALSQDSNQPQHF
TGTGCCTTAAGTCAGGACAGCAATCAGCCCCAGCATTTT
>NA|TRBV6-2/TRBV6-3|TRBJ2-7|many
CASSYRGALYEQYF
TGTGCCAGCAGTTACCGGGGGGCCCTCTACGAGCAGTACTTC
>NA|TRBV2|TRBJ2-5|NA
CASSKNREQETQYF
TGTGCCAGCAGCAAGAACAGGGAACAAGAGACCCAGTACTTC
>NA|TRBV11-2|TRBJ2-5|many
CASSLWGVRRETQYF
TGTGCCAGCAGCTTATGGGGGGTCCGACGGGAGACCCAGTACTTC
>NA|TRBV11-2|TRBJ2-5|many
CASSLAAGHLGETQYF
TGTGCCAGCAGCTTAGCTGCGGGCCACTTGGGGGAGACCCAGTACTTC
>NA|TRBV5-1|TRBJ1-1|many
CASSLGLGTEAFF
TGTGCCAGCAGCTTAGGTCTAGGGACTGAAGCTTTCTTT
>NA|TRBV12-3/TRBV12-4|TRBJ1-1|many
CASSIHRVFMNTEAFF
TGTGCCAGCAGTATCCACCGGGTGTTCATGAACACTGAAGCTTTCTTT
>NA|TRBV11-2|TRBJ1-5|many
CASSLVGSRRSNQPQHF
TGTGCCAGCAGCTTAGTTGGAAGCCGGCGGAGCAATCAGCCCCAGCATTTT